The text below deals with one TCR beta chain. This entry is derived from a study of blood T cell repertoires in COVID-19. Study information: From the United States, Italy and Spain came samples of acute and convalescent COVID-19. In each case, the material was cDNA or gDNA derived from T cells, B-cell-depleted T cells, or PBMCs.

Trimming removed 0 bases at V and 0 bases at J, with 14 bases between. This CDR3 has 18 residues. Germline V lookup: CDR1 MNHEY, CDR2 SVGEGT. In the authors' methods: Amplification of reference gene primers provided the estimated nucleated cell counts. Assay used: immunoSEQ multiplex PCR; TCRdb lists only in-frame clones, some missing. V, J and clone size reflect that table, while D and trimming were determined from the DNA. Found here are under 65,000 clones, around 90% of them singletons; the top ten hold around a tenth. The chain joins TRBV6-2 or TRBV6-3 to TRBJ2-2; D perhaps matches TRBD2 (6 bases). This TCR was sampled from a woman older than 75 with active COVID-19. Sequences were obtained from peripheral blood. The CDR3 loop is CASSYSSGGPSNTGELFF. The CDR3 nucleotides read TGTGCCAGCAGTTACTCGTCAGGAGGGCCATCGAACACCGGGGAGCTGTTTTTT.